This TCR beta chain was recovered during a study of cytomegalovirus exposure and HLA in healthy donors. It was with 60 Vbeta and 13 Jbeta primers that the PCR ran. TCRdb's table, derived via immunoSEQ multiplex PCR, lists solely in-frame clones and lacks some. This table holds 95,000 to 150,000 clones, about 73% found once. Notes on the study in general: Relative to equally common others, HLA-associated TCR beta chains showed greater clonal expansion in a later analysis. Common viral pathogens seemed to be connected with several of the most significant clusters, according to a later analysis. Accurate HLA-A and HLA-B prediction from TCR beta sequences was reported for most subjects. According to an earlier analysis, most TCR beta V segments yielded productive rearrangements about 87% or about 30% of the time.

This clone was detected only a few times. The antigen is undetermined. The CDR3 spans 14 residues. Germline CDR1 is SEHNR and CDR2 is FQNEAQ (reference sequence). Trimming took off 4 bases at V and 0 bases at J, with 9 bases between the two ends. The chain carries TRBV7-9 and TRBJ1-1, with D tentatively TRBD1 (5 bases). The origin of this receptor is a woman aged 50 to 60 in good health and CMV-seropositive. Sequenced sample: PBMCs. The CDR3 sequence: CASSWGGVNTEAFF. The CDR3 DNA follows: TGTGCCAGCAGCTGGGGAGGGGTGAACACTGAAGCTTTCTTT.